This TCR beta chain derives from a study of shared clonotypes between healthy human individuals. Study context: Donors consisted of a couple of women and three men between 18 and 49.

Profiled with immunoSEQ multiplex PCR; TCRdb holds only in-frame clones, not every one. The data contain 500,000 to 700,000 clones, 85% to 95% of them singletons. The CDR3 spans 15 residues. In germline, CDR1 is MGHRA, CDR2 YSYEKL. With V trimmed by 1 base and J by 6 bases, 8 bases remained unmatched. CD45RO-negative cells were positively selected for CCR7, leaving out terminally differentiated effector memory CD45RA+ cells. The sample comprised naive CD8+ T cells sorted from blood. The receptor comes from a woman aged 30 to 39 in good health. The V and J genes are TRBV4-1 and TRBJ2-5, with TRBD2 identical over 7 bases. This chain's CDR3 is CASSQVSGDVKTQYF. CDR3 nucleotides: TGCGCCAGCAGCCAAGTGAGCGGGGACGTGAAGACCCAGTACTTC.